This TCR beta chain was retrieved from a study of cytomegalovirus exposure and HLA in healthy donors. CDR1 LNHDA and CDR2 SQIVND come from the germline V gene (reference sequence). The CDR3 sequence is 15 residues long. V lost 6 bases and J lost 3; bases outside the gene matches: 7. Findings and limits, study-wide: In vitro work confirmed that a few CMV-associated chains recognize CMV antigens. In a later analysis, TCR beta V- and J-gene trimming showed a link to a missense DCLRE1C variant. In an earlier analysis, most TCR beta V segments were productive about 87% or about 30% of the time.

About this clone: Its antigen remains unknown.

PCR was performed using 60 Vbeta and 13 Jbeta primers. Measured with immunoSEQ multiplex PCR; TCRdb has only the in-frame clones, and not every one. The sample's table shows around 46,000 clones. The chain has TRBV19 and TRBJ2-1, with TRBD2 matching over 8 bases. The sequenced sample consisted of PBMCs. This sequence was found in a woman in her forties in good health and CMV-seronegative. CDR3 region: CASSILAGNYNEQFF. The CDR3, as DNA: TGTGCCAGTAGCATCCTAGCGGGCAACTACAATGAGCAGTTCTTC.